This entry lists 5 T cell receptor beta chains sequenced from one sample in a study of T-cell reconstitution after alpha-beta-depleted transplantation in children. Unique molecular identifiers were incorporated when the TCRbeta library was constructed. MiXCR, run by TCRdb on the PCR reads, gives a single entry per CDR3 protein. This sample has 200,000 to 250,000 distinct CDR3 sequences, with roughly 10% found just once. The source material was PBMCs from the stem cell graft donor, sampled from the stem cell graft. All receptors come from a human donor who donated a stem cell graft to a child with acute lymphoblastic leukemia.

This clonotype showed up many times. The V call is TRBV20-1, the J call TRBJ2-5, with D uncertain. V lost 1 base, J lost 5 bases, and 8 bases lay in between. This CDR3 has 12 amino acids. Germline V gene lookup returns CDR1 DFQATT and CDR2 SNEGSKA (reference sequence). CDR3 in amino acids: CSARGPAETQYF. Here the CDR3 DNA reads TGCAGTGCTAGAGGTCCTGCGGAGACCCAGTACTTC.

This clonotype was counted a few times. A read error may produce the germline difference seen at one junction end. Written as DNA, the CDR3 is TGTGCCAGCAGCCTGACGAGCGGGGGCAAAAGCATTCAGTACTTC. Translating it yields CASSLTSGGKSIQYF. This chain uses TRBV14 with TRBJ2-4, with 8 bases aligning to TRBD2. From germline, CDR1 is SGHDN and CDR2 FVKESK. This CDR3 is built from 15 residues.

This clonotype was observed at least ten times. This chain uses TRBV6-5 with TRBJ1-5, with D uncertain. Trimming removed 4 bases from V and 5 bases from J, with 9 bases in between. This CDR3 is 13 amino acids long. The germline CDR1 and CDR2 sequences are MNHEY and SVGAGI. The CDR3: CASSLWGHQPQHF. The CDR3 DNA reads TGTGCCAGCAGTTTATGGGGTCATCAGCCCCAGCATTTT.

This chain's CDR3 is CASSGGYGGGPAGDNEQFF. The CDR3 bases are TGCGCCAGCAGCGGGGGATATGGCGGGGGCCCTGCGGGCGACAATGAGCAGTTCTTC. The rearrangement joins TRBV5-1 to TRBJ2-1, with D possibly matching TRBD2 (7 bases). Trimming pared 4 bases from V and 5 bases from J, leaving 28 bases between. The CDR3 loop spans 19 amino acids. Germline lookup yields CDR1 SGHRS and CDR2 YFSETQ.

This clonotype was counted a few times. J is TRBJ1-5 and V is TRBV15; D is ambiguous. Germline CDR1 is LNHNV and CDR2 is YYDKDF (reference sequence). The CDR3 totals 14 residues. The V and J ends lost 1 base and 5 bases respectively, with 9 bases between them. The CDR3 DNA follows: TGTGCCACCAGCAGAGTCAGGAGTGATCAGCCCCAGCATTTT. It encodes CATSRVRSDQPQHF. The entire variable domain, with the rest obtained from reference TRBV15 and TRBJ1-5, is as follows: DAMVIQNPRYQVTQFGKPVTLSCSQTLNHNVMYWYQQKSSQAPKLLFHYYDKDFNNEADTPDNFQSRRPNTSFCFLDIRSPGLGDTAMYLCATSRVRSDQPQHFGDGTRLSIL.